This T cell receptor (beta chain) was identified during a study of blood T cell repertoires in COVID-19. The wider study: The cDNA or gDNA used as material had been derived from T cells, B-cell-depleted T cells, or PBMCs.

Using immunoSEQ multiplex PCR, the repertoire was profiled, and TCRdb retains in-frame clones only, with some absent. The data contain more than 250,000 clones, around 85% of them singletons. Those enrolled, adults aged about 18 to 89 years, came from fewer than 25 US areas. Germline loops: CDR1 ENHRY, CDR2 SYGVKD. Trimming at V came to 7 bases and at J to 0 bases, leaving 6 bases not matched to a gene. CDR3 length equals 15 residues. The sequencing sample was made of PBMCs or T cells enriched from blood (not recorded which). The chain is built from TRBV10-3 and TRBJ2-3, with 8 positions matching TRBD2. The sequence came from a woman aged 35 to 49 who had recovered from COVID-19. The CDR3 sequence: CAITRGGASTDTQYF. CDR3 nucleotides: TGTGCCATCACCCGGGGGGGGGCTAGCACAGATACGCAGTATTTT.